This entry lists 7 T cell receptor beta chains sequenced from one sample in a study of blood T cell repertoires in COVID-19. Profiling relied on immunoSEQ multiplex PCR, and the TCRdb table lists in-frame clones only, not all of them. The data show tens of thousands of clones, about four fifths seen once. Material: peripheral blood. The receptors originated from a man under 40 with COVID-19, enrolled during active disease.

This chain connects TRBV9 to TRBJ2-3; 15 positions agree with TRBD2. CDR3 length: 14 amino acids. The V gene's germline CDR1 is SGDLS and CDR2 YYNGEE. Unmatched junction bases numbered 0, after V lost 2 bases and J lost 8 bases. The CDR3 coding sequence is TGTGCCAGCAGCGTGGGACTAGCGGGGGGTACGCAGTATTTT. It translates to CASSVGLAGGTQYF.

The chain uses TRBV4-2 and TRBJ1-1; no definite D call. CDR1 LGHNA and CDR2 YNFKEQ come from the germline V gene. The CDR3 runs to 13 residues. The V gene lost 3 bases and the J gene lost 1 base, with 6 bases spanning the gap. CDR3: CASSQLENTEAFF. For the CDR3, the DNA is TGTGCCAGCAGCCAGTTAGAGAACACTGAAGCTTTCTTT.

This rearrangement joins TRBV28 to TRBJ1-2, with no clear D. The CDR3 spans 13 residues. V lost 6 bases and J lost 8, with 16 bases in between. The germline V gene has CDR1 MDHEN and CDR2 SYDVKM. The CDR3 loop is CASSHRPWAGYTF. CDR3 coding DNA: TGTGCCAGCAGCCACCGCCCGTGGGCCGGCTACACCTTC.

The chain joins TRBV27 to TRBJ2-6; 8 bases are shared with TRBD1. The length of the CDR3 is 17 residues. Germline V gene data show CDR1 as MNHEY and CDR2 as SMNVEV (reference sequence). V lost 8 bases and J lost 0; bases outside the gene matches: 9. CDR3 in DNA: TGTGCCAGCCAAGGGGGACAGGCCCTCTCTGGGGCCAACGTCCTGACTTTC. It codes for CASQGGQALSGANVLTF.

This clone was detected a few times. The chain recombines TRBV5-1 with TRBJ1-2; D remains unclear. Trimming shortened V by 0 bases and J by 2 bases, and 8 bases separated the two germline ends. The CDR3 contains 14 residues. Germline CDR1 is SGHRS and CDR2 is YFSETQ. The CDR3 reads CASSLGVQNYGYTF. For the CDR3, the DNA is TGCGCCAGCAGCTTGGGTGTGCAGAACTATGGCTACACCTTC.

The genes are TRBV29-1 and TRBJ1-2, with 7 positions matching TRBD1. After removal of 6 bases from V and 2 bases from J, the junction contained 3 bases not matched to a gene. CDR3 length: 12 amino acids. Germline lookup yields CDR1 SQVTM and CDR2 ANQGSEA. The CDR3 nucleotides are TGCAGCGTCGGGGGACAGAACTATGGCTACACCTTC. Translation: CSVGGQNYGYTF.

The chain links TRBV27 to TRBJ2-3; weak D call: TRBD2 (6 bases). Trimming removed 5 bases at V and 8 bases at J, with 14 bases between. The CDR3 runs 13 residues. Per the germline V gene, CDR1 is MNHEY and CDR2 is SMNVEV (reference sequence). This CDR3 reads CASSTLTGGTQYF. CDR3 in DNA: TGTGCCAGCAGTACCCTGACCGGGGGTACGCAGTATTTT.